These T cell receptor beta chains were read from a single sample in a study of early T cells in non-severe SARS-CoV-2 infection. TCRdb reanalysed the 5' RACE reads using MiXCR and keeps one entry per CDR3 protein. The sample comprises 37,000 or so distinct CDR3 sequences, 6.3% of which are singletons, and 4.5% to 7.5% rests with the top ten. The sample was whole blood. Source of these receptors: an adult who was a healthcare worker with PCR-confirmed SARS-CoV-2 infection or an uninfected control (not recorded which). The CDR3 runs from the conserved cysteine through the conserved F or W. The order of the fields is clone size, V gene, J gene, CDR3 protein. Rows give clone size only sometimes, using once, few, many, or a class for an expanded clone.

abundance: few
v_gene: TRBV6-5
j_gene: TRBJ2-1
CDR3aa: CASSSVGRSTYNEQFF

abundance: few
v_gene: TRBV7-8
j_gene: TRBJ2-1
CDR3aa: CASSRESGQFF

abundance: few
v_gene: TRBV6-2/TRBV6-3
j_gene: TRBJ2-3
CDR3aa: CASSPGQGRDTQYF

abundance: few
v_gene: TRBV6-2/TRBV6-3
j_gene: TRBJ1-1
CDR3aa: CASSYSTTEAFF

abundance: many
v_gene: TRBV6-1
j_gene: TRBJ1-1
CDR3aa: CASSETGGEAFF

abundance: many
v_gene: TRBV11-2
j_gene: TRBJ2-1
CDR3aa: CASSRAGQLTYNEQFF

abundance: many
v_gene: TRBV10-3
j_gene: TRBJ2-2
CDR3aa: CAISEGLFETGELFF

abundance: few
v_gene: TRBV14
j_gene: TRBJ2-7
CDR3aa: CASSQFPGEQYF

abundance: few
v_gene: TRBV12-3/TRBV12-4
j_gene: TRBJ2-1
CDR3aa: CASRDYVNNEQFF

abundance: NA
v_gene: TRBV20-1
j_gene: TRBJ2-1
CDR3aa: CSPLGLTYNEQFF

abundance: NA
v_gene: TRBV10-3
j_gene: TRBJ2-7
CDR3aa: CATGQARGDEAYEQYF

abundance: many
v_gene: TRBV20-1
j_gene: TRBJ2-5
CDR3aa: CSARLAGGMETQYF

abundance: NA
v_gene: TRBV20-1
j_gene: TRBJ1-4
CDR3aa: CSAEGQPNEKLFF

abundance: NA
v_gene: TRBV28
j_gene: TRBJ2-7
CDR3aa: CASCSPGRSSYEQYF

abundance: NA
v_gene: TRBV11-2
j_gene: TRBJ1-6
CDR3aa: CASSPSAGGQSPLHF